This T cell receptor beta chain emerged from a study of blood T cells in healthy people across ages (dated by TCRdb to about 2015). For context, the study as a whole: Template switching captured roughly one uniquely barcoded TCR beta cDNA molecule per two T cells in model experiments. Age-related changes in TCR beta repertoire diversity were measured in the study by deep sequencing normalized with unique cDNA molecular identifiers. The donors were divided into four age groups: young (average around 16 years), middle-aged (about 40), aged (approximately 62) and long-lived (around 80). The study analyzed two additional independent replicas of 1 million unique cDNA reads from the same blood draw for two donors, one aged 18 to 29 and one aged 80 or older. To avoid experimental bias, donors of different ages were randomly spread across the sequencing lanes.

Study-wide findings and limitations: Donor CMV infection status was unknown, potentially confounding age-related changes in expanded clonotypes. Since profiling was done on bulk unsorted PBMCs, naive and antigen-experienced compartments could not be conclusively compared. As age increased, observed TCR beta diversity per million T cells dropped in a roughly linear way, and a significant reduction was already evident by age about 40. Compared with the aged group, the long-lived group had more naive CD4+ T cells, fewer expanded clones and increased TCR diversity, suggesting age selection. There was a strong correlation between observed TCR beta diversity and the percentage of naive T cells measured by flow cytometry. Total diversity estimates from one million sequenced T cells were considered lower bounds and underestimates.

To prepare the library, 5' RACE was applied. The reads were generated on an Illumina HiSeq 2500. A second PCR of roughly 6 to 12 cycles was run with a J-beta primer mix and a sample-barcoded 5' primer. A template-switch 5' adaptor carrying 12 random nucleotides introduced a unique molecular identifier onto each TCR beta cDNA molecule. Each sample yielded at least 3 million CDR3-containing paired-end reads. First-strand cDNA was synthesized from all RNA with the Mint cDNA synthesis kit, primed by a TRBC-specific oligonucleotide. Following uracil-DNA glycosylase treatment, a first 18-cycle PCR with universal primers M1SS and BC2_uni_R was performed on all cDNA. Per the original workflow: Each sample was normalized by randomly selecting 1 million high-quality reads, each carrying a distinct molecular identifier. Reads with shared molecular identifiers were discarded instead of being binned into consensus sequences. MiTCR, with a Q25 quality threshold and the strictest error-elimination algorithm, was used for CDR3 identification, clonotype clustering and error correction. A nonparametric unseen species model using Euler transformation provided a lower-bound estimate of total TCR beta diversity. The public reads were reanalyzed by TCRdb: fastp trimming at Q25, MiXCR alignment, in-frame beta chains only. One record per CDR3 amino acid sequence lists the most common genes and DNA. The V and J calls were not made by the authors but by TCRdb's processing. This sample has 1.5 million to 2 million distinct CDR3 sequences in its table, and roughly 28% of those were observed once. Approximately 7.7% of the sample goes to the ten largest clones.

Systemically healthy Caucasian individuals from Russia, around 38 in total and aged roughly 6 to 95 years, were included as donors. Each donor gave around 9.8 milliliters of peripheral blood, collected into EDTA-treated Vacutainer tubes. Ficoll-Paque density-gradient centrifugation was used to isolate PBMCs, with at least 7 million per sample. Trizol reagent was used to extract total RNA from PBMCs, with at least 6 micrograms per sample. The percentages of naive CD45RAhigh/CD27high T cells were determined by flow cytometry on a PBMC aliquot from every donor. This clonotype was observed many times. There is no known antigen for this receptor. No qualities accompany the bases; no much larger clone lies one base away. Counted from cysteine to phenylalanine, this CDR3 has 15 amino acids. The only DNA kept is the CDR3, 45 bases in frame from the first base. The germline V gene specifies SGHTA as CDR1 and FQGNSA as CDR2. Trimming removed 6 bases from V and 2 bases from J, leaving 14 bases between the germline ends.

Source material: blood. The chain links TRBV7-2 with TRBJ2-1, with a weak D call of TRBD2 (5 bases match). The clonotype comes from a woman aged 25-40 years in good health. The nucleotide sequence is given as TGTGCCAGCAGTTCCGGAGGAGGACCCTACAATGAGCAGTTCTTC. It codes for CASSSGGGPYNEQFF.